The entry that follows covers one T cell receptor beta chain sequence. The antigen it recognizes is unknown. No much larger clone exists at a distance of one base, and base qualities are not known. Including cysteine and phenylalanine, the CDR3 has 13 amino acids. Of the read, only the CDR3 DNA is kept; its 39 bases are in frame from base 1. The junction carries 8 bases between V and J, which are trimmed by 0 bases and 8 bases respectively. The immunoSEQ Assay, a bias-controlled multiplex PCR, was used to amplify TCRbeta CDR3 regions from genomic DNA. As for the original processing: Nucleated cell counts per sample were estimated from amplification of reference gene primers within the assay. To quantify the absolute abundance of each unique TCRbeta CDR3 rearrangement, sequence reads were collapsed and filtered. For each sample, productive Simpson clonality was calculated as the square root of Simpson's diversity index across productive rearrangements. The source is immuneACCESS, and TCRdb retained only in-frame sequences with V and J called. Part of the clones is not carried over; for the studies checked, unresolved V genes explain less than half of this, and the remainder is unexplained. V, J and clone size are those of that table, while D and trimming were read from the DNA. In all, the sample holds around 200,000 clones, and about nine tenths of those were seen once. The ten largest make up roughly 2% of the sample.

The data were taken from a study of blood T cell repertoires in COVID-19 (dated by TCRdb to 2018 to 2020). Study-level background: Collaborator samples came from the United States, Italy and Spain and covered acute and convalescent phases of COVID-19. The material from the prospective study consisted of cDNA or gDNA derived from T cells, B-cell-depleted T cells, or PBMCs. The dataset comprised deeply sampled blood TCRbeta repertoires from subjects exposed to, actively infected with, or recovered from COVID-19. A freely available public database, intended as a resource for researchers studying the immune response to SARS-CoV-2, is where the repertoires were released. Samples came from the ongoing ImmuneRACE study (first 160 participants) plus 1,254 subjects from 6 global collaborators. Nearly every sample came with metadata listing a de-identified subject ID, COVID-19 status, age in years and sex. Where available, HLA class I and class II types were taken from metadata supplied by the sample provider and were not determined by assay-based typing. The full study reports these points: Clinical and demographic metadata were provided uncurated, with the amount varying by source and participant.

The collaborating institutions used their own protocols to collect whole blood in K2EDTA tubes. For TCRbeta analysis, collaborators shipped samples as frozen whole blood, isolated PBMCs, or DNA extracted from either of those sample types. Sequencing was performed on peripheral blood. The rearranged segments are TRBV12-3 or TRBV12-4 and TRBJ2-1; the D gene remains uncertain. The sequence was collected from a woman aged 50 to 60 with acute or convalescent COVID-19. This receptor has the CDR3 CASSLALGYEQFF. The sequence in DNA is TGTGCCAGCAGTTTAGCCCTAGGTTATGAGCAGTTCTTC.